This T cell receptor (beta chain) was identified in a study of blood T cell repertoires in COVID-19. One Seattle source followed patients from active infection through their disease course. Profiling relied on immunoSEQ multiplex PCR, and the TCRdb table lists in-frame clones only, not all of them. The profile shows approximately 210,000 clones, approximately 84% of them singletons. Germline V gene data show CDR1 as SGHAT and CDR2 as FQNNGV. There are 14 residues in the CDR3. V lost 3 bases, J lost 5 bases, and 5 bases stayed unmatched. The sequenced sample consisted of peripheral blood. The chain employs TRBV11-2 and TRBJ1-1; TRBD1 aligns across 8 bases. The TCR comes from a man aged 45-65 years with COVID-19, enrolled during active disease. The CDR3 DNA reads TGTGCCAGCAGCTTCCTACAGGGGGAAACTGAAGCTTTCTTT. It codes for CASSFLQGETEAFF.